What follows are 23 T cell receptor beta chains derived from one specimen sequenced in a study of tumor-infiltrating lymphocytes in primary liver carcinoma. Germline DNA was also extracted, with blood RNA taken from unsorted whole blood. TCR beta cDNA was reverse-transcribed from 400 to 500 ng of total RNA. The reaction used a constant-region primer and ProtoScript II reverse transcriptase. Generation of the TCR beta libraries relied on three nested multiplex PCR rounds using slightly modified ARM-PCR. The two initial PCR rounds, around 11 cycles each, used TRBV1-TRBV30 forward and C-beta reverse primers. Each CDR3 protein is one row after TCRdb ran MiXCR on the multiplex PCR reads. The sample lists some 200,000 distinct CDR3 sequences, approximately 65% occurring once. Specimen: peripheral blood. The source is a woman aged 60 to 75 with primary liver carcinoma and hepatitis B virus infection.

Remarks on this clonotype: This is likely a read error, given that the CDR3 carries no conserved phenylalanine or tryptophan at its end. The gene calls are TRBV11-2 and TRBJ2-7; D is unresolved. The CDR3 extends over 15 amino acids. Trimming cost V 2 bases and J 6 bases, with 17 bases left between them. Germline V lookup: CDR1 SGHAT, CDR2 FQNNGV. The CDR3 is CASSLYAGHTSEQYI. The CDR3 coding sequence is TGTGCCAGCAGCTTATACGCAGGCCATACGTCCGAGCAGTACATC.

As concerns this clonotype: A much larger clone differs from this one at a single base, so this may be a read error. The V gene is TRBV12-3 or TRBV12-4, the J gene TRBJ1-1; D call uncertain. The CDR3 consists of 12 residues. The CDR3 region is CVSSLRRTEAFF. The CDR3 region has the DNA TGTGTCAGCAGTTTACGTCGGACTGAAGCTTTCTTT.

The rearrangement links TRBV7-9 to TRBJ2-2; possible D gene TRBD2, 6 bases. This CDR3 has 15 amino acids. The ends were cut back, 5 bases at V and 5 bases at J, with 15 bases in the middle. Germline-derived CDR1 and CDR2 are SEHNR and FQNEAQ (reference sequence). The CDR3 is CASSPGLSGTGELFF. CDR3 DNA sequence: TGTGCCAGCAGCCCCGGACTATCGGGAACCGGGGAGCTGTTTTTT.

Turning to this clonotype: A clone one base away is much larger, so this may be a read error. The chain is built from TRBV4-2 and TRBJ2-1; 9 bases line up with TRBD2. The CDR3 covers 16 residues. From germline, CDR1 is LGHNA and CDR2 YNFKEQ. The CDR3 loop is CVSSQERLAEHNEQFF. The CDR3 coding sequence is TGTGTCAGCAGCCAAGAGAGACTAGCGGAACACAATGAGCAGTTCTTC.

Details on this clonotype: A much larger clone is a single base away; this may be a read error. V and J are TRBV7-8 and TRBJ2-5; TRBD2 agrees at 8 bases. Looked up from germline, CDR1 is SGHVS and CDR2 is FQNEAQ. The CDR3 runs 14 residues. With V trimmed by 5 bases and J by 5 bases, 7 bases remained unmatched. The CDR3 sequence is CASSLTSGWETQYF. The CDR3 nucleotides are TGTGCCAGCAGCCTCACTAGCGGATGGGAGACCCAGTACTTC.

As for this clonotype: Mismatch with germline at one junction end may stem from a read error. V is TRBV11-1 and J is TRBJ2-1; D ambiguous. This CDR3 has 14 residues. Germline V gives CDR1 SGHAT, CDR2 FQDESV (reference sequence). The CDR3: CASSLRLAVNEQLF. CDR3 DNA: TGTGCCAGCAGCCTTCGACTGGCGGTCAATGAGCAGTTGTTC.

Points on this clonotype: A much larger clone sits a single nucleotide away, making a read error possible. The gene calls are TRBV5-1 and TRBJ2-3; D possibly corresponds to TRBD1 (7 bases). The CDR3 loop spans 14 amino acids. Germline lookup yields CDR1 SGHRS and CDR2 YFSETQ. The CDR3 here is CASSPQGRTDAQYF. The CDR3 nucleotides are TGCGCCAGCAGCCCACAGGGGAGGACAGATGCGCAGTATTTT.

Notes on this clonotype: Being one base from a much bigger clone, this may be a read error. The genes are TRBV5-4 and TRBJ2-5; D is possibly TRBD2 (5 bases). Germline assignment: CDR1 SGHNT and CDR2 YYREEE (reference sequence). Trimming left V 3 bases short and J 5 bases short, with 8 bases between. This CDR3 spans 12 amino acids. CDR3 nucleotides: TGTGCCAGCAGCTCGGGGTCCGAGACCCAGTACTTC. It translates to CASSSGSETQYF.

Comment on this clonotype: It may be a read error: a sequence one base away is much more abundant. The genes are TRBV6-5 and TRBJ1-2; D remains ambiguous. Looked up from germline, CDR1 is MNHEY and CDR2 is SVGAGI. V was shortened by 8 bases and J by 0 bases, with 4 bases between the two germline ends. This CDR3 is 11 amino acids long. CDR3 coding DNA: TGTGCCAGCGGATCTAACTATGGCTACACCTTC. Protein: CASGSNYGYTF.

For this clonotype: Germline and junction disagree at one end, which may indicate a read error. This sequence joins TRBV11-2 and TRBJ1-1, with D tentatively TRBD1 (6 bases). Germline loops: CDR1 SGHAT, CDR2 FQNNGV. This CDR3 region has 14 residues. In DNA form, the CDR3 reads TGTGCCAGCATCTGGATGTGGGGGGACACTGGAGCTTTCTTT. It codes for CASIWMWGDTGAFF. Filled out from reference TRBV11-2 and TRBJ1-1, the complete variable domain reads EAGVAQSPRYKIIEKRQSVAFWCNPISGHATLYWYQQILGQGPKLLIQFQNNGVVDDSQLPKDRFSAERLKGVDSTLKIQPAKLEDSAVYLCASIWMWGDTGAFFGQGTRLTVV.

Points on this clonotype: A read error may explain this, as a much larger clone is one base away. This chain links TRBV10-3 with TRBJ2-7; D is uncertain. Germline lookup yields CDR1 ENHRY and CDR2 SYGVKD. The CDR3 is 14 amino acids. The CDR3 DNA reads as TGTGTCATCAGTGCTGTCGGTGGCTCCTACGAGCAGTACTTC. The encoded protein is CVISAVGGSYEQYF.

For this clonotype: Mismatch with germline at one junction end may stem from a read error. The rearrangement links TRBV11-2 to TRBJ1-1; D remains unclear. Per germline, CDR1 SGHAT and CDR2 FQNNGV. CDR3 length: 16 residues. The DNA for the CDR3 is TGCGCCAGCAGCCTAGTATTAGGTAGACTGAACACTGAAGCTTTCTTT. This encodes CASSLVLGRLNTEAFF. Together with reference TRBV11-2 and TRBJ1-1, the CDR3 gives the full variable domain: EAGVAQSPRYKIIEKRQSVAFWCNPISGHATLYWYQQILGQGPKLLIQFQNNGVVDDSQLPKDRFSAERLKGVDSTLKIQPAKLEDSAVYLCASSLVLGRLNTEAFFGQGTRLTVV.

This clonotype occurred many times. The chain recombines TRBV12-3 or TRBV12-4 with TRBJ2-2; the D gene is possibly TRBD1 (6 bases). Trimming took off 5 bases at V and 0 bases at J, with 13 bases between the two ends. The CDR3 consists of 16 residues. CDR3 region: CASSPQGIANTGELFF. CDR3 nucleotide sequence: TGTGCCAGCAGTCCTCAGGGGATCGCGAACACCGGGGAGCTGTTTTTT.

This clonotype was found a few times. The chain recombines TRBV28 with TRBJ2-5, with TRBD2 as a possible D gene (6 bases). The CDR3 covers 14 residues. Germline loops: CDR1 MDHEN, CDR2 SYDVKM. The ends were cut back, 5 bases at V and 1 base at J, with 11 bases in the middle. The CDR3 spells CASSAGPGQETQYF. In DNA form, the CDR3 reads TGTGCCAGCAGTGCGGGGCCGGGCCAAGAGACCCAGTACTTC.

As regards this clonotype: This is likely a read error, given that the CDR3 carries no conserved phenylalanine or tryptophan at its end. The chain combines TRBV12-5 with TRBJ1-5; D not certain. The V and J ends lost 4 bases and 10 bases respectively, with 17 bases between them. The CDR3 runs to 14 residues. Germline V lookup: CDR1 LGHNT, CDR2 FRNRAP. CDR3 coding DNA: TGTGCTAGTGGTTATGGTGCGGTGGTCTCTCCCCAGCATTCT. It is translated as CASGYGAVVSPQHS.

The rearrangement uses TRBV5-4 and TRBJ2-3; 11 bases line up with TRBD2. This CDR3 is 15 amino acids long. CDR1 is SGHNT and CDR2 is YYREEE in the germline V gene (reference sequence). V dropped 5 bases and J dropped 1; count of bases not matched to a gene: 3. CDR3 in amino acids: CASSHSGRGTDTQYF. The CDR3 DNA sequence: TGTGCCAGCAGTCATAGCGGGAGGGGCACAGATACGCAGTATTTT.

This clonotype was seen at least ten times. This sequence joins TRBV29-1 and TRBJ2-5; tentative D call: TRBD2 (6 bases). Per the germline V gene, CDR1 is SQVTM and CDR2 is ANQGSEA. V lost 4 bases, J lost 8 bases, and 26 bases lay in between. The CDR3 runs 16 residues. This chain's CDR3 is CSVVGTGGALFGTQYF. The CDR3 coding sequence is TGCAGCGTTGTGGGGACTGGAGGGGCCCTCTTCGGTACCCAGTACTTC.

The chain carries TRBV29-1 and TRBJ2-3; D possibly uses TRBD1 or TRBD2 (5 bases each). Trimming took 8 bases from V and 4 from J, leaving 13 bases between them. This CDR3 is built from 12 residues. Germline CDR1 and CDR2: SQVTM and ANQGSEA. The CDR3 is CSLRPGPDTQYF. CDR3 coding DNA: TGCAGCCTCAGACCGGGACCAGATACGCAGTATTTT.

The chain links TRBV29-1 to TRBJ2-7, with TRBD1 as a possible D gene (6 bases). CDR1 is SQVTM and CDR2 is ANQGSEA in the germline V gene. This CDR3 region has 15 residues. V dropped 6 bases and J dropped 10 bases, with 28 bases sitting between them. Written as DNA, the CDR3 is TGCAGCGTGGTGGGGGCAGACGCTGTATCATACGGACAGTACTTC. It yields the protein CSVVGADAVSYGQYF.

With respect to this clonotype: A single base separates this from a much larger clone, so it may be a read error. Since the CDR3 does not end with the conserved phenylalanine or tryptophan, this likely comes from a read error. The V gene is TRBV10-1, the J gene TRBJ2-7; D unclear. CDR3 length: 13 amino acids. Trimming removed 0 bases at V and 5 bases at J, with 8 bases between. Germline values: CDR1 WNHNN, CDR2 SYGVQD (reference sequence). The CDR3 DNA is TGCGCCAGCAGTGAGTCACTCGCAGACGAGCAGTACCTC. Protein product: CASSESLADEQYL.

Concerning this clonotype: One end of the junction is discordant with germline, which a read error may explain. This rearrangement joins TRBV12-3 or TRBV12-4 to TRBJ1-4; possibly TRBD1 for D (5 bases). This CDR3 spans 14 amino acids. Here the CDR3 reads CVSSSGEVNEKLFF. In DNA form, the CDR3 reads TGTGTCAGCAGTTCGGGGGAAGTTAATGAAAAACTGTTTTTT.

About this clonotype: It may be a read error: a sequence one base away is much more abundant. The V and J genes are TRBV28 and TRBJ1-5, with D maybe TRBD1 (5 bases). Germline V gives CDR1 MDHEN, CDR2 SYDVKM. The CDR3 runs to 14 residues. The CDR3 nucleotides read TGTGCCATCAGTCCCAGGGAAGTCAATCAGCCCCAGCATTTT. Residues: CAISPREVNQPQHF.

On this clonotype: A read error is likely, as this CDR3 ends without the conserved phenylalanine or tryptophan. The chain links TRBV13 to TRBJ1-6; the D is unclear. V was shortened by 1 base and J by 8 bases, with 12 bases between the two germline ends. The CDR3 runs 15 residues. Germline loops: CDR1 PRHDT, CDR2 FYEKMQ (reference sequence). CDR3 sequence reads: CASSLDRGYDSPLHV. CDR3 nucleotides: TGTGCCAGCAGCTTAGATCGAGGGTATGATTCACCCCTCCACGTT.